A selection of T cell receptor beta chains follows, all from one sample in a study of spatial heterogeneity in lung cancer. TCRdb re-called the 5' RACE reads with MiXCR, one entry per CDR3 protein. The sample holds over 45,000 distinct CDR3 sequences; about 12% are singletons and the top ten take around 32%. The sequences come from PBMCs, collected at follow-up. The receptors stem from a male donor with early-stage non-small cell lung cancer. Both conserved end residues are trimmed from each CDR3. Fields, in order: CDR3 protein, V gene, J gene.

CDR3aa: ASSPNVGHTGELF; v_gene: TRBV4-2; j_gene: TRBJ2-2
CDR3aa: ASSLAKLAGVGDTQY; v_gene: TRBV7-9; j_gene: TRBJ2-3
CDR3aa: ATSDYQETQY; v_gene: TRBV24-1; j_gene: TRBJ2-5
CDR3aa: ASSPGDRGELF; v_gene: TRBV7-3; j_gene: TRBJ2-2
CDR3aa: ASSLSSGPVRSYNEQF; v_gene: TRBV7-9; j_gene: TRBJ2-1
CDR3aa: ASSVPGNKLEEQY; v_gene: TRBV6-1; j_gene: TRBJ2-7
CDR3aa: ASSYTNRQGWSGNTIY; v_gene: TRBV6-5; j_gene: TRBJ1-3
CDR3aa: ASSPGLARGHYGYT; v_gene: TRBV7-2; j_gene: TRBJ1-2
CDR3aa: SAREVAPGADTQY; v_gene: TRBV20-1; j_gene: TRBJ2-3
CDR3aa: ASSRTGGETQY; v_gene: TRBV7-3; j_gene: TRBJ2-5
CDR3aa: ASSLRDSLNTEAF; v_gene: TRBV6-2/TRBV6-3; j_gene: TRBJ1-1
CDR3aa: ASSLVAASGGDEQF; v_gene: TRBV7-2; j_gene: TRBJ2-1
CDR3aa: ASSVDRSYGYT; v_gene: TRBV12-3/TRBV12-4; j_gene: TRBJ1-2
CDR3aa: ASSLREVNEQF; v_gene: TRBV12-3/TRBV12-4; j_gene: TRBJ2-1
CDR3aa: ASSQMGWAENTEAF; v_gene: TRBV4-1; j_gene: TRBJ1-1
CDR3aa: ASSWDSDYEQY; v_gene: TRBV12-3/TRBV12-4; j_gene: TRBJ2-7
CDR3aa: SARDKLAGDSDTQY; v_gene: TRBV20-1; j_gene: TRBJ2-3
CDR3aa: ASSFDSGNTIY; v_gene: TRBV18; j_gene: TRBJ1-3
CDR3aa: ASSPWGAHTEAF; v_gene: TRBV18; j_gene: TRBJ1-1
CDR3aa: ASSPRSGGQETQY; v_gene: TRBV7-7; j_gene: TRBJ2-5
CDR3aa: ASSPDRVTEAF; v_gene: TRBV6-2/TRBV6-3; j_gene: TRBJ1-1
CDR3aa: ASSSRQYYEQY; v_gene: TRBV6-2/TRBV6-3; j_gene: TRBJ2-7
CDR3aa: ASSLSGLTYNEQF; v_gene: TRBV12-3/TRBV12-4; j_gene: TRBJ2-1
CDR3aa: ASSQAFGRTSGDADTQY; v_gene: TRBV3-1; j_gene: TRBJ2-3
CDR3aa: ASSPRPTLSYEQY; v_gene: TRBV7-6; j_gene: TRBJ2-7
CDR3aa: ASGGTAPSYEQY; v_gene: TRBV9; j_gene: TRBJ2-7
CDR3aa: ASSFGRRYGYT; v_gene: TRBV7-2; j_gene: TRBJ1-2
CDR3aa: ASSIRETGANVLT; v_gene: TRBV5-4; j_gene: TRBJ2-6